This T cell receptor beta chain was observed in a study of a mutant IDH1 vaccine in newly diagnosed glioma. Study at large: During weeks 1, 3, 5, 7, 11, 15, 19 and 23, patients received eight vaccinations. The initiation of vaccination occurred 4-6 weeks after radiotherapy alone, or with temozolomide cycles.

Here immunoSEQ multiplex PCR was the method, and the copy in TCRdb shows in-frame clones only, minus some. The table has roughly 30,000 clones, 75% to 90% seen once. Documented time point: week 5, during vaccination. Doses comprised 300 ug of mutant IDH1 20-mer peptide each, plus topical imiquimod. Diagnosis in the donors showed new WHO grade 3 or 4 astrocytomas that were IDH1-mutant and ATRX-lost. Germline-derived CDR1 and CDR2 are LNHDA and SQIVND (reference sequence). This CDR3 has 13 amino acids. Trimming cost V 5 bases and J 2 bases, with 10 bases left between them. With respect to this clone: The target antigen is unknown.

This clonotype originated in a woman in her forties with glioma. Some clones in this sample may be carry-over from other donors' samples. The sequences come from peripheral blood mononuclear cells (PBMCs), collected from a glioma patient whose treatment included an IDH1 peptide vaccine. This chain joins TRBV19 and TRBJ2-7, with D possibly TRBD2 on 6 matching bases. CDR3 coding DNA: TGTGCCAGTAGTCCTTTAGCGGCCTACGAGCAGTACTTC. It encodes CASSPLAAYEQYF.